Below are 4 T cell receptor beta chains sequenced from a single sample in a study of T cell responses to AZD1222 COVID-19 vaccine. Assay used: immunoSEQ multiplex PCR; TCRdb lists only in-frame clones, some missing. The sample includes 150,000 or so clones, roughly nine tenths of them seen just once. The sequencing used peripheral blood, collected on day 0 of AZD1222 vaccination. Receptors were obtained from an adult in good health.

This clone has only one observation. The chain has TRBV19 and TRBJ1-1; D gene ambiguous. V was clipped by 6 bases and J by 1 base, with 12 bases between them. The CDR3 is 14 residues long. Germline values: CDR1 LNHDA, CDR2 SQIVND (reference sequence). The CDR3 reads CASSLSGRNTEAFF. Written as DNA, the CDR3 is TGTGCCAGTAGCCTATCCGGCCGGAACACTGAAGCTTTCTTT.

The CDR3 bases are TGTGCCAGCACGACAACCGGGGGAGGGACTGAAGCTTTCTTT. It codes for CASTTTGGGTEAFF. The rearrangement joins TRBV3-1 (or the pseudogene TRBV3-2) to TRBJ1-1, with a possible D match to TRBD1 (5 bases). The germline V and J ends were trimmed by 7 bases and 5 bases, with 17 bases remaining between them. In germline, CDR1 is LGHDT, CDR2 YNNKEL (reference sequence). The CDR3 sequence is 14 residues long.

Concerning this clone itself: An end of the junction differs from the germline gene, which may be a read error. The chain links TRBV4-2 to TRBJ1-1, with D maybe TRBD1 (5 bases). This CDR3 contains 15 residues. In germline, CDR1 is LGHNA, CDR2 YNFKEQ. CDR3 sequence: CASSQRGTGNSEAFF. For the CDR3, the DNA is TGTGCCAGCAGCCAAAGGGGTACGGGGAACAGTGAAGCTTTCTTT.

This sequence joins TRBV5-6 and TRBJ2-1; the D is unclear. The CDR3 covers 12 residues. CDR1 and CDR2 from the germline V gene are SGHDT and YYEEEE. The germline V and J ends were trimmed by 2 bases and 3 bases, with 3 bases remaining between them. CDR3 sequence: CASSLIYNEQFF. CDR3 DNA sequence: TGTGCCAGCAGCTTAATCTACAATGAGCAGTTCTTC.